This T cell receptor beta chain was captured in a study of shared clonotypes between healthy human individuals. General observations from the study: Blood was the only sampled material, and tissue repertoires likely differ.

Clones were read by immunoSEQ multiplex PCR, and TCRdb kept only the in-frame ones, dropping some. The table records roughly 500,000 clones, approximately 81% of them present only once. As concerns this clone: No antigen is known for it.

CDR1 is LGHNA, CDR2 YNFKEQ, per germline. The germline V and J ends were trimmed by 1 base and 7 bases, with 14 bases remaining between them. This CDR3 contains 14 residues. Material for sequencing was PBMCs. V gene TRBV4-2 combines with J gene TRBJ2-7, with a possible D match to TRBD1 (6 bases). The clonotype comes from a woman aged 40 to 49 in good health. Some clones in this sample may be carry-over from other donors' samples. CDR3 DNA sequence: TGTGCCAGCAGCCAAGTGGGACACCGGACGGAGCAGTACTTC. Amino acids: CASSQVGHRTEQYF.